This TCR beta chain was obtained from a study of blood T cell repertoires in COVID-19. Study-wide context: In each case, the material was cDNA or gDNA derived from T cells, B-cell-depleted T cells, or PBMCs.

The table lists this clone with a count of one. TCRdb's table, derived via immunoSEQ multiplex PCR, lists solely in-frame clones and lacks some. The repertoire has some 250,000 clones, 70% to 90% of them found once; the top ten carry 0.95% to 1%. The TCR originated in a woman between 35 and 50 years old who had recovered from COVID-19. Sample: peripheral blood.

The CDR3 protein is CASSVFQDSSYEQYF. The CDR3 region has the DNA TGTGCCAGCAGCGTATTCCAGGACAGCTCCTACGAGCAGTACTTC. V is TRBV9 and J is TRBJ2-7; a possible D gene is TRBD1 (6 bases). The CDR3 covers 15 residues. Germline V gene lookup returns CDR1 SGDLS and CDR2 YYNGEE. Trimming took off 1 base at V and 0 bases at J, with 11 bases between the two ends. Full variable domain (rest looked up from reference TRBV9 and TRBJ2-7): DSGVTQTPKHLITATGQRVTLRCSPRSGDLSVYWYQQSLDQGLQFLIQYYNGEERAKGNILERFSAQQFPDLHSELNLSSLELGDSALYFCASSVFQDSSYEQYFGPGTRLTVT.